Included here is one T cell receptor (beta chain) sequence, with context. This clonotype was detected many times. Its antigen remains unidentified. Per-nucleotide qualities are absent, and no much larger clonotype sits a single base away. V lost 1 base and J lost 2 bases; the stretch between them is 12 bases long. CDR1 KGHSH and CDR2 LQKENI were looked up in the germline V gene. The cysteine opens and the phenylalanine closes a CDR3 of 15 amino acids. Of the read, only the CDR3 DNA is kept; its 45 bases are in frame from base 1. The intended sense of this specimen's treatment or condition label: allogeneic hematopoietic cell transplantation with graft depleted of TCRalphabeta T cells and CD19 B cells. Transplant recipients were children who received TCRalphabeta/CD19-depleted allogeneic hematopoietic cell grafts. The library was prepared using PCR. Instrument on record: Illumina HiSeq 2500. To normalize quantification of the TCRbeta repertoire, the TCR libraries were built with molecular barcoding that relied on unique molecular identifiers. In-frame beta chains were kept once TCRdb had trimmed the public reads at Q25 with fastp and called clones with MiXCR. Each CDR3 protein appears once, grouped with its most common genes and DNA. This sample gives approximately 800,000 distinct CDR3 sequences in total; about 15% of them show up just once. Of the sample, roughly 5% falls within the top ten clones.

The data belong to a study of T-cell reconstitution after alpha-beta-depleted transplantation in children (dated by TCRdb to 2016 to 2017). Concerning the study at large: The study quantitatively tracked T-cell immune reconstitution after TCRalphabeta/CD19-depleted allogeneic hematopoietic cell transplantation in children using TCR repertoire profiling. What the research found in general, with its limitations: The apparently early alphabetaT-cell count recovery about two months after transplant was reportedly dependent on only several hundred rapidly expanded clones derived from non-depleted graft cells. In some patients, the high TCRbeta diversity seen at day 60 was put down to recipient T cells and intrathymic progenitors that had survived conditioning. Over the following months the frequencies of hyperexpanded clones went down, and after one year T-cell counts and TCRbeta diversity were mostly credited to newly produced T cells.

The receptor chain draws on TRBV18 and TRBJ2-7; the D segment could be TRBD2, given 6 matching bases. Specimen: PBMCs, mostly from graft donor cells, collected 360 days after TCRalphabeta/CD19-depleted stem cell transplant. This sequence was found in a male patient younger than 18 who had a stem cell transplant for acute lymphoblastic leukemia, so the T cells may come from the graft donor. DNA sequence: TGTGCCAGCTCACCACGGGGCGGGACCACCTACGAGCAGTACTTC. Its coded protein is CASSPRGGTTYEQYF.